Sequencing of this T cell receptor (beta chain) was carried out in a study of PD-1 blockade in classical Hodgkin lymphoma. Overall study context: It was nivolumab at 3 mg/kg, given intravenously every 2 weeks, that patients received.

Noted time point: cycle 4 day 1 (C4D1), after less than 7 weeks of nivolumab. Every patient relapsed after autologous stem cell transplantation, and brentuximab vedotin exposure varied. By magnetic negative selection, CD4+ T cells were purified from thawed PBMCs. Study-wide findings and caveats: Relapsed/refractory patients reportedly had lower baseline diversity than newly diagnosed patients. The study found complete responders had baseline diversity similar to newly diagnosed patients.

Per the germline V gene, CDR1 is SEHNR and CDR2 is FQNEAQ (reference sequence). This CDR3 region has 18 residues. Unmatched junction bases numbered 20, after V lost 5 bases and J lost 5 bases. Concerning this clone itself: The antigen remains undetermined.

Produced via immunoSEQ multiplex PCR; TCRdb's table is partial and in-frame only. The sample yields about 30,000 clones, roughly 86% seen once. Source: CD4+ T cells from blood, taken before the fourth cycle of nivolumab. The genes are TRBV7-9 and TRBJ2-7, with 8 bases lining up with TRBD1. This receptor was identified in a human donor with classical Hodgkin lymphoma. Here the CDR3 reads CASSPGSRGRIGMDEQYF. In nucleotides, the CDR3 is TGTGCCAGCAGCCCAGGGTCCAGGGGGCGAATCGGAATGGACGAGCAGTACTTC.